The source of this TCR beta chain is a study of cytomegalovirus exposure and HLA in healthy donors. The J segment lost 1 base and the V segment lost 1 base, leaving 4 bases of the junction unmatched. CDR1 and CDR2 (germline): SGHAT, FQNNGV. The CDR3 contains 16 residues. The primer mix had 60 Vbeta and 13 Jbeta primers. Clones were read by immunoSEQ multiplex PCR, and TCRdb kept only the in-frame ones, dropping some. The sample has about 120,000 clones; roughly 8.6% are singletons. V is TRBV11-2 and J is TRBJ2-3, with TRBD2 matching 8 bases. The receptor was isolated from a woman aged 40 to 55 in good health and CMV-seropositive. Sample: PBMCs. CDR3 sequence: CASSLGAGGGTDTQYF. In nucleotides, the CDR3 is TGTGCCAGCAGCTTAGGGGCCGGGGGGGGCACAGATACGCAGTATTTT.